These 23 T cell receptor beta chains were all obtained from the same sample, sequenced in a study of T cells in Graves' hyperthyroidism and ophthalmopathy. The CDR3 regions of TCR beta were amplified from RNA transcripts. Carried out on the TCR CDR3, a first-round RT-PCR used the HTBI primer set. TCRdb independently ran MiXCR on the multiplex PCR reads; one entry per CDR3 protein. This table has about 350,000 distinct CDR3 sequences, approximately 18% appearing once. The sequencing sample was made of blood. Every receptor here comes from a woman in her 30s with Graves' hyperthyroidism that later progressed to Graves' ophthalmopathy.

This clonotype was recorded at least ten times. This chain connects TRBV2 to TRBJ2-4; tentatively, D is TRBD1 or TRBD2 (5 bases each). The germline gives CDR1 SNHLY, CDR2 FYNNEI. Trimming shortened V by 5 bases and J by 6 bases, and 14 bases separated the two germline ends. The CDR3 has 14 residues. CDR3 coding DNA: TGTGCCAGCAGTTTCTCTGGGACCGTAAACATTCAGTACTTC. Its translation: CASSFSGTVNIQYF.

This clonotype was seen at least ten times. J is TRBJ2-5 and V is TRBV11-2; TRBD2 matches at 7 bases. The CDR3 has 11 amino acids. V lost 4 bases and J lost 14; bases outside the gene matches: 7. CDR1 is SGHAT and CDR2 is FQNNGV in the germline V gene. The chain's CDR3 is CASSSGEGAYF. CDR3 nucleotide sequence: TGTGCCAGCAGCTCGGGGGAGGGAGCTTACTTC.

This chain joins TRBV7-9 and TRBJ2-7; D is ambiguous. V lost 1 base and J 5 bases, leaving 6 bases between the germline ends. From germline, CDR1 is SEHNR and CDR2 FQNEAQ (reference sequence). This CDR3 is 12 amino acids long. The CDR3 DNA follows: TGTGCCAGCAGCTTAGAAATCCACGAGCAGTACTTC. Amino acids: CASSLEIHEQYF.

This clonotype occurred many times. The V gene is TRBV20-1, the J gene TRBJ2-1, with TRBD2 matching 8 bases. Germline CDR1 and CDR2: DFQATT and SNEGSKA (reference sequence). This CDR3 spans 14 amino acids. With V trimmed by 6 bases and J by 8 bases, 12 bases remained unmatched. The CDR3: CSASGGQGVDEQFF. CDR3 nucleotide sequence: TGCAGTGCCTCGGGGGGGCAAGGCGTCGATGAGCAGTTCTTC.

Ten or more counts support this clonotype. The genes are TRBV18 and TRBJ1-1; D not resolved. The CDR3 runs 14 residues. V dropped 4 bases and J dropped 0 bases, with 9 bases sitting between them. Germline values: CDR1 KGHSH, CDR2 LQKENI. CDR3 nucleotides: TGTGCCAGCTCACTTTCCAGTGTGAACACTGAAGCTTTCTTT. This translates into CASSLSSVNTEAFF. The full variable domain, with the rest looked up from reference TRBV18 and TRBJ1-1, is NAGVMQNPRHLVRRRGQEARLRCSPMKGHSHVYWYRQLPEEGLKFMVYLQKENIIDESGMPKERFSAEFPKEGPSILRIQQVVRGDSAAYFCASSLSSVNTEAFFGQGTRLTVV.

The rearrangement joins TRBV2 to TRBJ2-5; either TRBD1 or TRBD2 may fit D (6 bases each). Looked up from germline, CDR1 is SNHLY and CDR2 is FYNNEI. The CDR3 runs to 16 residues. V shed 8 bases and J shed 2 bases, with 21 bases lying between them. CDR3 in DNA: TGTGCCAGCCGTGGGTGGGGGGCCGGGCGACAAGAGACCCAGTACTTC. This translates into CASRGWGAGRQETQYF.

This clonotype was seen repeatedly, ten times or more. This rearrangement joins TRBV28 to TRBJ1-5; 7 nucleotides line up with TRBD1. V dropped 5 bases and J dropped 5; count of bases not matched to a gene: 12. Germline CDR1 MDHEN, CDR2 SYDVKM. The CDR3 has 16 residues. This chain's CDR3 is CASSPVEGAGYQPQHF. CDR3 DNA sequence: TGTGCCAGCAGTCCGGTTGAGGGGGCTGGTTATCAGCCCCAGCATTTT.

Of note for this clonotype: Relative to the germline gene, one junction end is altered; a read error may explain this. The chain couples TRBV4-2 to TRBJ2-1, with 9 bases matching TRBD1. Per germline, CDR1 LGHNA and CDR2 YNFKEQ. This CDR3 comprises 14 residues. The CDR3 loop is CASSPDRGTNEQLF. CDR3 nucleotides: TGTGCCAGCAGCCCCGACAGGGGGACCAATGAGCAGCTCTTC.

This clonotype was observed at least ten times. The chain is built from TRBV28 and TRBJ2-3, with 8 bases fitting TRBD2. Germline V gene data show CDR1 as MDHEN and CDR2 as SYDVKM. The CDR3 loop spans 15 amino acids. Trimming removed 5 bases from V and 5 bases from J; junction bases left unmatched: 9. DNA for the CDR3: TGTGCCAGCAGTCTCGAGCGGGAGTGGAAAGATACGCAGTATTTT. Encoded protein: CASSLEREWKDTQYF.

This chain connects TRBV5-5 to TRBJ1-2; D call uncertain. The CDR3 runs to 15 residues. Germline-derived CDR1 and CDR2 are SGHKS and YYEKEE (reference sequence). V lost 4 bases to trimming and J lost 1 base, with 14 bases between them. The CDR3 sequence is CASSPVMGDNYGYTF. CDR3 nucleotides: TGTGCCAGCAGCCCGGTTATGGGAGATAACTATGGCTACACCTTC.

This clonotype was observed at least ten times. The CDR3 DNA is TGTGCCAGCAGAGGCAGGGATGGGGTTGAAGCTTTCTTT. Amino acid sequence: CASRGRDGVEAFF. The rearrangement links TRBV2 to TRBJ1-1, with a tentative D call TRBD1 (5 bases). CDR1 SNHLY and CDR2 FYNNEI come from the germline V gene. This CDR3 comprises 13 residues. Trimming shortened V by 6 bases and J by 7 bases, and 15 bases separated the two germline ends.

About this clonotype: A much larger clonotype is one base distant, so this may be a read error. The V and J genes are TRBV30 and TRBJ1-6, with TRBD1 identical over 7 bases. The CDR3 sequence is 13 residues long. Germline values: CDR1 GTSNPN, CDR2 SVGIG (reference sequence). This chain's CDR3 is CAWRDHRGTPRHF. The CDR3 DNA reads as TGTGCCTGGAGGGATCACAGGGGTACACCCCGCCACTTT.

The rearrangement uses TRBV5-1 and TRBJ2-1; 9 bases align to TRBD2. The germline V gene has CDR1 SGHRS and CDR2 YFSETQ. The CDR3 loop spans 16 amino acids. V shed 5 bases and J 4 bases; nucleotides not matched to a gene: 10. CDR3 protein: CASSNRWTSEYNEQFF. DNA of the CDR3: TGCGCCAGCAGTAACCGGTGGACTAGCGAATACAATGAGCAGTTCTTC.

The chain is built from TRBV12-3 or TRBV12-4 and TRBJ1-5, with 7 bases identical to TRBD1. This CDR3 comprises 16 residues. The trim removed 3 bases at V and 5 bases at J, leaving 10 bases unmatched. CDR3 DNA sequence: TGTGCCAGCAGTTTTCACCGAACAGGGGATCATCAGCCCCAGCATTTT. Translated: CASSFHRTGDHQPQHF.

As to this clonotype: It may be a read error: a sequence one base away is much more abundant. This CDR3 fails to terminate in the conserved phenylalanine or tryptophan, so it likely reflects a read error. V gene TRBV2 combines with J gene TRBJ2-5; 10 bases line up with TRBD2. The germline V gene encodes CDR1 SNHLY and CDR2 FYNNEI. Germline trimming cut 6 bases from V and 5 bases from J; bases unmatched to any gene: 12. CDR3 length: 16 amino acids. The CDR3 DNA sequence: TGTGCCAGCAGCGGATGGACTAGCGGAATATCGGAGACCCAGTACCTC. Translation gives CASSGWTSGISETQYL.

The chain carries TRBV2 and TRBJ2-5; 8 positions agree with TRBD2. CDR3 length: 15 amino acids. J gave up 1 base and V 8 bases, and 9 bases lay outside the gene matches. CDR1 and CDR2 from the germline V gene are SNHLY and FYNNEI. CDR3 bases: TGTGCCAGCGTCTTTTTAGCGGGGTGCCAAGAGACCCAGTACTTC. Its translation: CASVFLAGCQETQYF.

This clonotype was seen repeatedly, ten times or more. V and J are TRBV6-1 and TRBJ2-3, with TRBD2 identical over 12 bases. The CDR3 runs 17 residues. CDR1 is MNHNS, CDR2 SASEGT, per germline. The ends lost 6 bases at V and 4 bases at J; junction bases unmatched: 11. The CDR3 sequence is CASRGFRTSGTSDTQYF. The CDR3 region has the DNA TGTGCCAGCAGAGGATTCCGGACTAGCGGGACCTCAGATACGCAGTATTTT.

There are many counts of this clonotype. This chain links TRBV12-3 or TRBV12-4 with TRBJ2-2; D remains ambiguous. CDR3 length: 12 amino acids. V lost 10 bases and J lost 6, with 12 bases in between. This CDR3 is CAIAVGAGELFF. Written as DNA, the CDR3 is TGTGCCATTGCCGTAGGAGCCGGGGAGCTGTTTTTT.

This sequence joins TRBV3-1 and TRBJ1-2; D is ambiguous. The CDR3 runs 15 residues. Trimming pared 0 bases from V and 2 bases from J, leaving 10 bases between. Per germline, CDR1 LGHDT and CDR2 YNNKEL (reference sequence). The CDR3 spells CASSQESEINYGYTF. The CDR3 DNA reads TGTGCCAGCAGCCAAGAATCGGAGATAAACTATGGCTACACCTTC. The variable domain in full, completed from reference TRBV3-1 and TRBJ1-2, reads DTAVSQTPKYLVTQMGNDKSIKCEQNLGHDTMYWYKQDSKKFLKIMFSYNNKELIINETVPNRFSPKSPDKAHLNLHINSLELGDSAVYFCASSQESEINYGYTFGSGTRLTVV.

This clonotype was recorded many times. This rearrangement joins TRBV3-1 to TRBJ2-5, with D hard to call. The CDR3 consists of 11 residues. V lost 5 bases to trimming and J lost 6 bases, with 7 bases between them. In germline, CDR1 is LGHDT, CDR2 YNNKEL (reference sequence). The CDR3 is CASSYTQTQYF. For the CDR3, the DNA is TGTGCCAGCAGCTATACGCAGACCCAGTACTTC.

In its sample, this clonotype was seen many times. The chain couples TRBV3-1 to TRBJ1-1; 8 bases are shared with TRBD1. This CDR3 has 13 amino acids. The germline CDR1 and CDR2 sequences are LGHDT and YNNKEL (reference sequence). V was pared by 2 bases and J by 8 bases, with 4 bases of the junction left unmatched. CDR3 nucleotide sequence: TGTGCCAGCAGCCAACAGGGGGCAGGCGAAGCTTTCTTT. This gives the protein CASSQQGAGEAFF.

This clonotype showed up many times. The chain employs TRBV20-1 and TRBJ1-6, with D perhaps matching TRBD1 (6 bases). This CDR3 has 16 residues. Trimming took off 0 bases at V and 9 bases at J, with 18 bases between the two ends. The germline CDR1 and CDR2 sequences are DFQATT and SNEGSKA (reference sequence). This CDR3 reads CSARDPEGGWGSPLHF. DNA of the CDR3: TGCAGTGCTAGAGATCCAGAGGGGGGTTGGGGTTCACCCCTCCACTTT.

On this clonotype: A much more abundant neighbour one base away suggests this may be a read error. In DNA form, the CDR3 reads TGTGCCAGCCGCTTATTTATCACTAGCGGGAGCTCCGGTGAGCAGTTCTTC. Translating it yields CASRLFITSGSSGEQFF. The chain employs TRBV7-8 and TRBJ2-1; 11 nucleotides line up with TRBD2. The CDR3 has 17 residues. In germline, CDR1 is SGHVS, CDR2 FQNEAQ. Looking up the rest from reference TRBV7-8 and TRBJ2-1 gives the full variable domain: GAGVSQSPRYKVAKRGQDVALRCDPISGHVSLFWYQQALGQGPEFLTYFQNEAQLDKSGLPSDRFFAERPEGSVSTLKIQRTQQEDSAVYLCASRLFITSGSSGEQFFGPGTRLTVL.